What follows are 6 T cell receptor beta chains derived from one specimen sequenced in a study of cytomegalovirus exposure and HLA in healthy donors. PCR used 60 Vbeta primers and 13 Jbeta primers. Using immunoSEQ multiplex PCR, the repertoire was profiled, and TCRdb retains in-frame clones only, with some absent. The table records around 150,000 clones, more than 65% of them present only once. Sequenced sample: PBMCs. The source is a man in his fifties or sixties in good health and CMV-seropositive.

V gene TRBV7-8 combines with J gene TRBJ2-3; 8 positions match TRBD1. This CDR3 is 15 amino acids long. Germline CDR1 SGHVS, CDR2 FQNEAQ. V was pared by 2 bases and J by 3 bases, with 4 bases of the junction left unmatched. The CDR3 sequence: CASSLQGAKTDTQYF. CDR3 coding DNA: TGTGCCAGCAGCTTACAGGGGGCCAAAACAGATACGCAGTATTTT. The variable domain in full, completed from reference TRBV7-8 and TRBJ2-3, reads GAGVSQSPRYKVAKRGQDVALRCDPISGHVSLFWYQQALGQGPEFLTYFQNEAQLDKSGLPSDRFFAERPEGSVSTLKIQRTQQEDSAVYLCASSLQGAKTDTQYFGPGTRLTVL.

V usage is TRBV6-1 and J usage is TRBJ1-5, with 8 bases lining up with TRBD1. The V segment lost 5 bases and the J segment 9 bases; nucleotides outside the gene matches: 6. CDR1 and CDR2 (germline): MNHNS, SASEGT. CDR3 size: 13 residues. The CDR3 reads CASSFDRGGPQHF. For the CDR3, the DNA is TGTGCCAGCAGTTTTGACAGGGGAGGGCCCCAGCATTTT.

The chain has TRBV6-6 and TRBJ2-5; 9 nucleotides match TRBD1. V shed 5 bases, J shed 3 bases, and the junction held 7 bases outside the gene matches. The CDR3 runs to 15 residues. Germline values: CDR1 MNHNY, CDR2 SVGAGI (reference sequence). CDR3 coding DNA: TGTGCCAGCAGTACGACAGGGGGAACCGAAGAGACCCAGTACTTC. It codes for CASSTTGGTEETQYF.

The chain combines TRBV7-2 with TRBJ2-7; 7 nucleotides agree with TRBD2. V gave up 5 bases and J gave up 6 bases; unmatched junction bases: 16. The germline V gene encodes CDR1 SGHTA and CDR2 FQGNSA. The CDR3 is 16 residues long. The CDR3 nucleotides read TGTGCCAGCAGCCAACATGGATTGATGGCGGGAGTCGAGCAGTACTTC. Protein: CASSQHGLMAGVEQYF.

Notes on this clone: At one of its ends the junction is not consistent with the germline gene, which may arise from a read error. The sample contains more than one DNA sequence encoding this CDR3. DNA for the CDR3: TGTGCCAGCAGTTTGGGCAGCTATGGCTACACCTTC. Its protein product is CASSLGSYGYTF. The chain has TRBV5-6 and TRBJ1-2, with D uncertain. Germline CDR1 reads SGHDT; CDR2 reads YYEEEE. The CDR3 is made up of 12 amino acids.

The rearrangement joins TRBV19 to TRBJ1-5; D is unresolved. V lost 0 bases, J lost 0 bases, and 15 bases lay in between. CDR3 length: 18 residues. Germline V gene data show CDR1 as LNHDA and CDR2 as SQIVND (reference sequence). CDR3 bases: TGTGCCAGTAGTATAGATTGGAGACGGGAATATAGCAATCAGCCCCAGCATTTT. Residues: CASSIDWRREYSNQPQHF.